These 2 T cell receptor beta chains originate from one sample sequenced in a study of blood T cell repertoires in COVID-19. Assay: immunoSEQ multiplex PCR; the TCRdb copy retains only in-frame clones and omits some. The repertoire holds 100,000 to 110,000 clones, 70% to 90% seen once, with about 13% in the top ten. The sequenced sample was peripheral blood. All receptors come from a human donor in a cohort sampled during active COVID-19.

The V and J genes are TRBV3-1 (or the pseudogene TRBV3-2) and TRBJ2-7; D remains ambiguous. The V and J ends lost 5 bases and 4 bases respectively, with 6 bases between them. The CDR3 length is 11 residues. Germline CDR1 reads LGHDT; CDR2 reads YNNKEL (reference sequence). The CDR3 coding sequence is TGTGCCAGCAGCGCGCCTTACGAGCAGTACTTC. Encoded protein: CASSAPYEQYF.

The genes are TRBV3-1 (or the pseudogene TRBV3-2) and TRBJ1-1; D remains ambiguous. Trimming removed 5 bases at V and 1 base at J, with 11 bases between. In germline, CDR1 is LGHDT, CDR2 YNNKEL (reference sequence). The CDR3 covers 14 residues. The chain's CDR3 is CASSSREGNTEAFF. The CDR3 bases are TGTGCCAGCAGCTCCCGGGAGGGGAACACTGAAGCTTTCTTT.